This is a list of T cell receptor beta chains from one sample in a study of blood T cell repertoires in COVID-19. Here immunoSEQ multiplex PCR was the method, and the copy in TCRdb shows in-frame clones only, minus some. In the table there are roughly 290,000 clones, approximately 85% of which are singletons. Sequenced input: PBMCs or T cells enriched from blood (not recorded which). The receptors here all came from a man younger than 45 who had recovered from COVID-19. CDR3s include the opening cysteine and the closing phenylalanine or tryptophan. Each record gives: CDR3 protein, CDR3 DNA, J gene, clone size, D gene, V gene. D genes are given only for firm matches. Clone size is shown for a subset of rows, as once, few, many or a class of expanded clone.

CDR3: CATPGKDETQYF
DNA: TGTGCCACCCCGGGGAAAGATGAGACCCAGTACTTC
J: TRBJ2-5
size: -
D: -
V: TRBV6-4

CDR3: CASSFGQGEETQYF
DNA: TGTGCCAGCAGCTTCGGACAGGGTGAGGAGACCCAGTACTTC
J: TRBJ2-5
size: once
D: TRBD1
V: TRBV5-5

CDR3: CASSAQRGRAGNTIYF
DNA: TGTGCCAGCAGCGCTCAACGAGGGAGGGCTGGAAACACCATATATTTT
J: TRBJ1-3
size: once
D: -
V: TRBV9

CDR3: CASSLTGSYEQYF
DNA: TGTGCCAGCAGTTTGACAGGGTCCTACGAGCAGTACTTC
J: TRBJ2-7
size: -
D: TRBD1
V: TRBV12-3/TRBV12-4

CDR3: CASSTPGRWQGADEQFF
DNA: TGCGCCAGCAGCACCCCCGGCCGTTGGCAGGGGGCGGATGAGCAGTTCTTC
J: TRBJ2-1
size: -
D: TRBD1
V: TRBV5-1

CDR3: CASRIGQGEAFF
DNA: TGTGCCAGCAGAATAGGACAGGGTGAAGCTTTCTTT
J: TRBJ1-1
size: -
D: TRBD1
V: TRBV6-5

CDR3: CSASSLAGGRGELFF
DNA: TGCAGTGCTAGTTCCTTAGCGGGGGGCCGGGGGGAGCTGTTTTTT
J: TRBJ2-2
size: once
D: TRBD2
V: TRBV20-1

CDR3: CASSPTTGVTGELFF
DNA: TGTGCCAGCAGCCCCACGACAGGGGTAACCGGGGAGCTGTTTTTT
J: TRBJ2-2
size: -
D: TRBD1
V: TRBV6-5

CDR3: CASSPVGGEAFF
DNA: TGTGCCAGCAGCCCCGTCGGCGGTGAAGCTTTCTTT
J: TRBJ1-1
size: -
D: -
V: TRBV7-8

CDR3: CASSIQKHRDFNEQFF
DNA: TGTGCCAGTAGTATACAAAAACACCGGGACTTCAATGAGCAGTTCTTC
J: TRBJ2-1
size: -
D: -
V: TRBV19

CDR3: CSAGWTGWQYF
DNA: TGCAGTGCTGGTTGGACAGGTTGGCAGTACTTC
J: TRBJ2-7
size: -
D: TRBD1
V: TRBV20-1

CDR3: CASSQGSRDEQYF
DNA: TGTGCCAGCAGCCAAGGGTCCAGGGACGAGCAGTACTTC
J: TRBJ2-7
size: -
D: -
V: TRBV3-1/TRBV3-2

CDR3: CASTAQGANVLTF
DNA: TGTGCCAGTACCGCGCAAGGGGCCAACGTCCTGACTTTC
J: TRBJ2-6
size: -
D: -
V: TRBV19